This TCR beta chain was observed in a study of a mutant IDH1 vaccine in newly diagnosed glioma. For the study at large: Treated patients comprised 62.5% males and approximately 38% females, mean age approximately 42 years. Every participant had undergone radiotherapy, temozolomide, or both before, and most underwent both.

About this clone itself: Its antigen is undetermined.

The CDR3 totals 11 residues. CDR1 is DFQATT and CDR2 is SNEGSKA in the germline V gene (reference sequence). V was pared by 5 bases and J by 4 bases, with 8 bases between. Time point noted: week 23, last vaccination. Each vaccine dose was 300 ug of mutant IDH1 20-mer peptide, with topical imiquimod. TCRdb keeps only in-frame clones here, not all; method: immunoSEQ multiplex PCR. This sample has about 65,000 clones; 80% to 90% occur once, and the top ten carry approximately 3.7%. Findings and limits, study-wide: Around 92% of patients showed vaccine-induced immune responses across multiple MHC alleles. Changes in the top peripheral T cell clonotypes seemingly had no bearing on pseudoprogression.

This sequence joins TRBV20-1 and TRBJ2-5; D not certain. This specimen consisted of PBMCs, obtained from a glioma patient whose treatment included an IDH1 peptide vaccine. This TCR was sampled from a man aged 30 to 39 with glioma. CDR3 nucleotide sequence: TGCAGTGCTGAAAATCGAGAGACCCAGTACTTC. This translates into CSAENRETQYF.